This TCR beta chain stems from a study of early T cells in non-severe SARS-CoV-2 infection. Study-wide context: Unpaired chains resulted from sequencing bulk RNA of unsorted whole blood. General study points: VDJdb matching favored anti-spike CD8 responses, missing private and CD4 specificities.

Trimming stripped 2 bases from V and 5 bases from J, with 9 bases between. CDR1 DFQATT and CDR2 SNEGSKA come from the germline V gene (reference sequence). CDR3 length: 12 amino acids. This clonotype was recorded many times. Its antigen is undetermined. Unique molecular identifiers were added to individual cDNA molecules. MiXCR, run by TCRdb on the 5' RACE reads, gives a single entry per CDR3 protein. The top ten clones hold over 2.5% of a sample with 25,000 to 30,000 distinct CDR3 sequences, roughly 5% of them seen once. The V and J genes are TRBV20-1 and TRBJ2-5; D remains unclear. This receptor was obtained from an adult who was a healthcare worker with PCR-confirmed SARS-CoV-2 infection or an uninfected control (not recorded which). Sequencing used whole blood. The DNA of the CDR3 is TGCAGTGCTAGATGGGGTTTGGAGACCCAGTACTTC. This gives the protein CSARWGLETQYF.